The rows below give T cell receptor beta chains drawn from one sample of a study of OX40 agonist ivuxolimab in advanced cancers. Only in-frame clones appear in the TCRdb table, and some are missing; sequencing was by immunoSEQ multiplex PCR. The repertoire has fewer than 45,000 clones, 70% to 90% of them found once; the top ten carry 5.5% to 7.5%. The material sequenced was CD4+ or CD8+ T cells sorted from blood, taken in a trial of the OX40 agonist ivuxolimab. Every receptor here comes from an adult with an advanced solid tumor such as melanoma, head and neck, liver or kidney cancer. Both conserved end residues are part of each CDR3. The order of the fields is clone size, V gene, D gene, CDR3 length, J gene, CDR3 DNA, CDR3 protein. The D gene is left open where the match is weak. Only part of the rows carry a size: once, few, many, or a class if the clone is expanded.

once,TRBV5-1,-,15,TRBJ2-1,TGCGCCACCCAACGGGACTCTAGCTCCTACAATGAGCAGTTCTTC,CATQRDSSSYNEQFF
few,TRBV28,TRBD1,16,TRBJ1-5,TGTGCCAGCAGAACCGCGACAGGGGGCAGCAATCAGCCCCAGCATTTT,CASRTATGGSNQPQHF
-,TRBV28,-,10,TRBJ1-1,TGTGCCACCTTTCAGCGGGGCCCTTTCTTT,CATFQRGPFF
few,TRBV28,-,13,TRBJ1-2,TGTGCCAGCAGTTACGGTCGAACTGAGGGCTACACCTTC,CASSYGRTEGYTF
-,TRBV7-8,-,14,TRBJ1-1,TGTGCCAGCAGCCCAGGGACGGTGAACACTGAAGCTTTCTTT,CASSPGTVNTEAFF
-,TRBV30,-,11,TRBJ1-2,TGTGCCTGGCCCAGGGCAGGAGGCTACACCTTC,CAWPRAGGYTF
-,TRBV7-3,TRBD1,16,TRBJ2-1,TGTGCCAGCAGCTTATTTGGGACAGGGGTCCGCAATGAGCAGTTCTTC,CASSLFGTGVRNEQFF
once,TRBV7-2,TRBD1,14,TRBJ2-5,TGTGCCAGCAGCTTGGACAGGGGGCGGGAGACCCAGTACTTC,CASSLDRGRETQYF
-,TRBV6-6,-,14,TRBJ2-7,TGTGCCAGCACCCCGGGGCTGGACTACTACGAGCAGTACTTC,CASTPGLDYYEQYF
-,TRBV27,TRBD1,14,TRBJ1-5,TGTGCCAGCTCCAAGGGGGCAGGGGATCAGCCCCAGCATTTT,CASSKGAGDQPQHF
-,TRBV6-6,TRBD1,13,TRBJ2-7,TGTGCCAGCTCCGGGACAGGGGGCTACGAGCAGTACTTC,CASSGTGGYEQYF
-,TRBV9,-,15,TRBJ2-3,TGTGCCAGCAGCCTAACCGGGACTAGCACAGATACGCAGTATTTT,CASSLTGTSTDTQYF
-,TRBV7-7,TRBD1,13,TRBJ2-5,TGTGCTAGCAGCTGGACAGGGGCAGAGACCCAGTACTTC,CASSWTGAETQYF
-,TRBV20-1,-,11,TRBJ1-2,TGCAGTGCTAGAGAGAACTATGGCTACACCTTC,CSARENYGYTF
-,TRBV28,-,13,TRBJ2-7,TGTGCCAGCAGCGGGACAAACTCCTACGAGCAGTACTTC,CASSGTNSYEQYF
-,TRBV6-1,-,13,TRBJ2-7,TGTGCCAGCAGCGCGGGACAGTCCTACGAGCAGTACTTC,CASSAGQSYEQYF
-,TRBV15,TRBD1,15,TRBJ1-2,TGTGCCACCAGCAGAGAGCCGACAGGGGCGAACGGCTACACCTTC,CATSREPTGANGYTF
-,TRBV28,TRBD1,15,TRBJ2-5,TGTGCCAGCAGTGTCGGACAGGGGATAAGGGAGACCCAGTACTTC,CASSVGQGIRETQYF
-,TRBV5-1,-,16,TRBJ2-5,TGCGCCAGCAGCCTATCCCGGCGGCCTCCCCAAGAGACCCAGTACTTC,CASSLSRRPPQETQYF
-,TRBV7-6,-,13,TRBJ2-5,TGTGCCAGCAGCTCATCCAGGGTAGAGACCCAGTACTTC,CASSSSRVETQYF
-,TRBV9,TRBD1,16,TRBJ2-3,TGTGCCAGCAGCGCAGGACCAAGGGGGCATGGAGATACGCAGTATTTT,CASSAGPRGHGDTQYF
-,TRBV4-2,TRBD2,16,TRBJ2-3,TGTGCCAGCAGCCAAGGGACTAGCGGTAGCACAGATACGCAGTATTTT,CASSQGTSGSTDTQYF
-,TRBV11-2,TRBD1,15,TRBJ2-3,TGTGCCAGCAGCTACGGACAGGGGGTTCCAGATACGCAGTATTTT,CASSYGQGVPDTQYF
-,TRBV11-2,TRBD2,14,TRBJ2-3,TGTGCCAGCAGCCAGACTAGCGGCACAGATACGCAGTATTTT,CASSQTSGTDTQYF
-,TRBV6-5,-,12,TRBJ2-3,TGTGCCAGCAGCCCGACTTTAGGTACGCAGTATTTT,CASSPTLGTQYF
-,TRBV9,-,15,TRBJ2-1,TGTGCCAGCAGCGTAGGGCCGGGAGAGTACAATGAGCAGTTCTTC,CASSVGPGEYNEQFF
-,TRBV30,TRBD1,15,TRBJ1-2,TGTGCCTGGACGTTGACAGGGAGGCCCAACTATGGCTACACCTTC,CAWTLTGRPNYGYTF
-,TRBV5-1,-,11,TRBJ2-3,TGCGCCAGCAGGACCACAGATACGCAGTATTTT,CASRTTDTQYF
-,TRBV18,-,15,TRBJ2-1,TGTGCCAGCTCACCAGGTAGCGGTGTGTACAATGAGCAGTTCTTC,CASSPGSGVYNEQFF
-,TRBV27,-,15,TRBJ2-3,TGTGCCAGCAGCCCCCGGGGTCTTGTGGGATATACGCAGTATTTT,CASSPRGLVGYTQYF
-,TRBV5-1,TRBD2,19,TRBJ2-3,TGCGCCAGCAGCTTCAGCAGTATCTTTAGCGGGAGCGAAGTAGATACGCAGTATTTT,CASSFSSIFSGSEVDTQYF